These 27 T cell receptor beta chains originate from one sample sequenced in a study of T cell responses to AZD1222 COVID-19 vaccine. TCRdb keeps only in-frame clones here, not all; method: immunoSEQ multiplex PCR. The data contain approximately 120,000 clones, about 90% of them singletons. The starting material was peripheral blood, obtained on day 0 of AZD1222 vaccination. All receptors come from an adult in good health.

The chain couples TRBV4-3 to TRBJ1-6, with D unclear. CDR3 length: 15 residues. CDR1 LGHNA and CDR2 YSLEER come from the germline V gene. The V end was cut by 0 bases, the J end by 10 bases, with 13 bases between. The CDR3 is CASSQEEVGRSPLHF. In DNA form, the CDR3 reads TGCGCCAGCAGCCAAGAGGAGGTGGGGAGGTCACCCCTCCACTTT.

In this sample, this clone turned up once. The chain has TRBV5-3 and TRBJ2-7; D not resolved. TRBV5-3 is flagged as an ORF with uncertain function. This CDR3 is built from 15 residues. Trimming removed 5 bases from V and 0 bases from J, with 15 bases in between. CDR3 residues: CARRLTELSSYEQYF. The CDR3 DNA sequence: TGTGCCAGAAGGCTAACAGAGCTTAGCTCCTACGAGCAGTACTTC.

This sequence joins TRBV5-6 and TRBJ1-6; D is undetermined. CDR1 is SGHDT, CDR2 YYEEEE, per germline. The CDR3 sequence is 17 residues long. The ends were cut back, 0 bases at V and 3 bases at J, with 13 bases in the middle. The CDR3 is CASSLGETHNYNSPLHF. CDR3 bases: TGTGCCAGCAGCTTGGGAGAGACCCATAACTATAATTCACCCCTCCACTTT.

Concerning this clone itself: The sample contains more than one DNA sequence encoding this CDR3. V usage is TRBV10-3 and J usage is TRBJ1-1, with 7 bases that match TRBD1. Germline V lookup: CDR1 ENHRY, CDR2 SYGVKD. J lost 2 bases, V lost 4 bases, and 1 base had no gene match. The CDR3 length is 13 residues. The chain's CDR3 is CAISGDRNTEAFF. The CDR3 DNA reads as TGTGCCATCAGTGGGGACAGAAACACTGAAGCTTTCTTT.

The chain employs TRBV5-1 and TRBJ1-5, with a tentative D call TRBD1 (6 bases). V was clipped by 3 bases and J by 7 bases, with 11 bases between them. The germline V gene has CDR1 SGHRS and CDR2 YFSETQ. The CDR3 loop spans 13 amino acids. This chain's CDR3 is CASSWGGGQPQHF. As DNA, the CDR3 is TGCGCCAGCAGCTGGGGAGGGGGGCAGCCCCAGCATTTT.

This chain joins TRBV6-5 and TRBJ1-2, with 8 bases that match TRBD1. The CDR3 is made up of 15 amino acids. Looked up from germline, CDR1 is MNHEY and CDR2 is SVGAGI. The ends lost 2 bases at V and 7 bases at J; junction bases unmatched: 9. The CDR3 DNA follows: TGTGCCAGCAGTTACGTTACAGGGGGTCGGGGTGGCTACACCTTC. Protein product: CASSYVTGGRGGYTF.

The chain combines TRBV28 with TRBJ1-2, with 7 bases lining up with TRBD1. The V segment lost 0 bases and the J segment 1 base; nucleotides outside the gene matches: 8. The CDR3 is 17 amino acids. Germline lookup yields CDR1 MDHEN and CDR2 SYDVKM. The CDR3 reads CASSLWGPDRLNYGYTF. CDR3 DNA: TGTGCCAGCAGTTTATGGGGCCCGGACAGGCTTAACTATGGCTACACCTTC.

This chain connects TRBV9 to TRBJ1-3; TRBD1 might be the D (6 bases). The CDR3 totals 15 residues. V dropped 2 bases and J dropped 1 base, with 10 bases sitting between them. Germline values: CDR1 SGDLS, CDR2 YYNGEE. As DNA, the CDR3 is TGTGCCAGCAGCGTCACAGGGTGGTCTGGAAACACCATATATTTT. It codes for CASSVTGWSGNTIYF. The whole variable domain, filled in from reference TRBV9 and TRBJ1-3, reads DSGVTQTPKHLITATGQRVTLRCSPRSGDLSVYWYQQSLDQGLQFLIQYYNGEERAKGNILERFSAQQFPDLHSELNLSSLELGDSALYFCASSVTGWSGNTIYFGEGSWLTVV.

The chain employs TRBV5-1 and TRBJ2-2; no firm D call. Germline V gene data show CDR1 as SGHRS and CDR2 as YFSETQ. This CDR3 region has 15 residues. V lost 2 bases, J lost 2 bases, and 10 bases lay in between. CDR3 in amino acids: CASSLWTDNTGELFF. Here the CDR3 DNA reads TGCGCCAGCAGCTTATGGACGGATAACACCGGGGAGCTGTTTTTT.

The chain recombines TRBV6-5 with TRBJ1-5, with a weak D call TRBD1 (6 bases). V lost 7 bases, J lost 2 bases, and 15 bases lay in between. Germline values: CDR1 MNHEY, CDR2 SVGAGI. The CDR3 spans 15 residues. The CDR3, as DNA: TGTGCCAGCAACAGGGTCCGTTCGGGCAATCAGCCCCAGCATTTT. Protein product: CASNRVRSGNQPQHF.

This chain uses TRBV11-2 with TRBJ1-3; perhaps TRBD1 as D (5 bases). Germline V gene sequence: CDR1 SGHAT, CDR2 FQNNGV. The CDR3 has 16 residues. Trimming cost V 1 base and J 0 bases, with 10 bases left between them. The CDR3 DNA reads as TGTGCCAGCAGCTTAGCCCGGGGGAGCTCTGGAAACACCATATATTTT. Translating gives CASSLARGSSGNTIYF.

The gene calls are TRBV19 and TRBJ2-4; weak D call: TRBD2 (7 bases). The CDR3 runs 13 residues. V was shortened by 3 bases and J by 8 bases, with 11 bases between the two germline ends. Germline V lookup: CDR1 LNHDA, CDR2 SQIVND (reference sequence). CDR3 region: CASSMGGQDIQYF. CDR3 DNA sequence: TGTGCCAGTAGTATGGGGGGGCAGGACATTCAGTACTTC.

This clone was detected only a few times. The chain employs TRBV18 and TRBJ1-2; a weak D match, TRBD1 (6 bases). Germline loops: CDR1 KGHSH, CDR2 LQKENI. The CDR3 has 15 amino acids. V lost 3 bases and J lost 4, with 15 bases in between. CDR3 residues: CASSPEVQGRYGYTF. In DNA, the CDR3 is TGTGCCAGCTCACCGGAGGTTCAGGGGCGCTATGGCTACACCTTC.

The chain couples TRBV21-1 to TRBJ2-7; TRBD1, the D gene given by the table, was not confirmed from the DNA. TRBV21-1 is recorded as a pseudogene. CDR3 length: 15 residues. The CDR3 here is CASSVPGQGVYEQYF. Written as DNA, the CDR3 is TGTGCCAGCAGCGTCCCGGGACAGGGGGTTTACGAGCAGTACTTC.

This clone was observed once. The chain combines TRBV10-3 with TRBJ1-1; D perhaps matches TRBD1 (5 bases). The CDR3 contains 15 residues. V was trimmed by 7 bases and J by 0 bases, leaving 15 bases between them. Per the germline V gene, CDR1 is ENHRY and CDR2 is SYGVKD. The CDR3 DNA sequence: TGTGCCATCACCCCAACGGGGGAGGTGAACACTGAAGCTTTCTTT. This sequence encodes CAITPTGEVNTEAFF.

This sequence joins TRBV5-1 and TRBJ2-1, with D uncertain. This CDR3 comprises 13 residues. Looked up from germline, CDR1 is SGHRS and CDR2 is YFSETQ. The V end lost 4 bases, the J end lost 3 bases, and 8 bases lay between the germline ends. CDR3 nucleotide sequence: TGCGCCAGCAGCCGACCGGGCTACAATGAGCAGTTCTTC. Its translation is CASSRPGYNEQFF.

The CDR3 DNA reads as TGTGCCAGCAGCAGTGGGCTTCTGAACACTGAAGCTTTCTTT. The encoded protein is CASSSGLLNTEAFF. The rearrangement uses TRBV2 and TRBJ1-1; D gene unclear. This CDR3 region has 14 residues. Trimming took off 6 bases at V and 0 bases at J, with 11 bases between the two ends. Germline V gives CDR1 SNHLY, CDR2 FYNNEI. The full variable domain, in which reference TRBV2 and TRBJ1-1 provide the parts outside the CDR3, is EPEVTQTPSHQVTQMGQEVILRCVPISNHLYFYWYRQILGQKVEFLVSFYNNEISEKSEIFDDQFSVERPDGSNFTLKIRSTKLEDSAMYFCASSSGLLNTEAFFGQGTRLTVV.

This clone appeared once. The chain joins TRBV9 to TRBJ1-2, with 11 positions matching TRBD1. V lost 3 bases to trimming and J lost 7 bases; unmatched junction nucleotides: 17. This CDR3 comprises 18 residues. CDR1 is SGDLS and CDR2 is YYNGEE in the germline V gene. CDR3 in amino acids: CASSEGPGQGGLGSGYTF. CDR3 nucleotides: TGTGCCAGCAGCGAGGGCCCGGGACAGGGGGGACTAGGGTCTGGCTACACCTTC.

This rearrangement joins TRBV18 to TRBJ1-2, with TRBD1 matching 8 bases. CDR1 KGHSH and CDR2 LQKENI come from the germline V gene. The trim removed 3 bases at V and 3 bases at J, leaving 6 bases unmatched. CDR3 length: 15 residues. The CDR3 coding sequence is TGTGCCAGCTCACCCCGGACAGGGCAGGACTATGGCTACACCTTC. Translating it yields CASSPRTGQDYGYTF. Combining the CDR3 with reference TRBV18 and TRBJ1-2 gives the whole variable domain NAGVMQNPRHLVRRRGQEARLRCSPMKGHSHVYWYRQLPEEGLKFMVYLQKENIIDESGMPKERFSAEFPKEGPSILRIQQVVRGDSAAYFCASSPRTGQDYGYTFGSGTRLTVV.

The rearrangement uses TRBV3-1 (or the pseudogene TRBV3-2) and TRBJ2-5; D tentatively fits TRBD1 or TRBD2 (5 bases each). Between the trimmed V and J ends, which lost 4 bases and 1 base, there was a span of 7 bases. CDR3 length equals 13 residues. Germline lookup yields CDR1 LGHDT and CDR2 YNNKEL (reference sequence). The CDR3 nucleotides are TGTGCCAGCAGCCGAGGGACCCAAGAGACCCAGTACTTC. Translated, it gives CASSRGTQETQYF.

The rearrangement uses TRBV7-7 and TRBJ2-5; TRBD2 matches 7 bases. CDR1 and CDR2 from the germline V gene are SSHAT and FNYEAQ (reference sequence). This CDR3 is 15 amino acids long. V gave up 1 base and J gave up 0 bases; unmatched junction bases: 2. As DNA, the CDR3 is TGTGCCAGCAGCTTAGGAGGGACTAACCAAGAGACCCAGTACTTC. Translation gives CASSLGGTNQETQYF.

This rearrangement joins TRBV5-5 to TRBJ2-5; 9 bases line up with TRBD2. CDR3 length: 15 residues. Germline assignment: CDR1 SGHKS and CDR2 YYEKEE (reference sequence). V was clipped by 1 base and J by 2 bases; unmatched bases: 3. CDR3 in DNA: TGTGCCAGCAGCTTGTGGCGGGGGGGTCAAGAGACCCAGTACTTC. It encodes CASSLWRGGQETQYF.

This chain connects TRBV3-1 (or the pseudogene TRBV3-2) to TRBJ1-1; D gene unclear. V was shortened by 0 bases and J by 1 base, with 3 bases between the two germline ends. The germline gives CDR1 LGHDT, CDR2 YNNKEL (reference sequence). This CDR3 has 13 amino acids. The chain's CDR3 is CASSQEWNTEAFF. CDR3 coding DNA: TGTGCCAGCAGCCAAGAGTGGAACACTGAAGCTTTCTTT.

V and J are TRBV18 and TRBJ1-2; D unclear. CDR1 is KGHSH, CDR2 LQKENI, per germline. This CDR3 has 12 residues. Trimming left V 0 bases short and J 7 bases short, with 6 bases between. CDR3 protein: CASSPPRTGYTF. The CDR3 bases are TGTGCCAGCTCACCACCTAGAACTGGCTACACCTTC.

V and J are TRBV12-5 and TRBJ2-1; 13 nucleotides line up with TRBD2. Unmatched junction bases numbered 7, after V lost 7 bases and J lost 7 bases. The CDR3 is 15 residues long. From germline, CDR1 is LGHNT and CDR2 FRNRAP. CDR3 DNA sequence: TGTGCTAGTGTATTTACTAGCGGGAGGGCGAATGAGCAGTTCTTC. Its translation: CASVFTSGRANEQFF. Full variable domain (remainder filled in from reference TRBV12-5 and TRBJ2-1): DARVTQTPRHKVTEMGQEVTMRCQPILGHNTVFWYRQTMMQGLELLAYFRNRAPLDDSGMPKDRFSAEMPDATLATLKIQPSEPRDSAVYFCASVFTSGRANEQFFGPGTRLTVL.

The CDR3 is CASSADRGRGGWGQPQHF. The DNA for the CDR3 is TGTGCCAGCAGCGCCGACAGGGGGCGCGGGGGTTGGGGTCAGCCCCAGCATTTT. The rearrangement joins TRBV21-1 to TRBJ1-5; the DNA was not used to check the table's D call, TRBD1. TRBV21-1 is designated a pseudogene. This CDR3 is built from 18 residues.

The chain is built from TRBV6-5 and TRBJ2-3; D is possibly TRBD2 (7 bases). The CDR3 runs to 15 residues. Trimming took off 1 base at V and 1 base at J, with 9 bases between the two ends. Germline V gives CDR1 MNHEY, CDR2 SVGAGI. In DNA, the CDR3 is TGTGCCAGCAGTTACTTCGGGGGGCGCACAGATACGCAGTATTTT. It encodes CASSYFGGRTDTQYF.